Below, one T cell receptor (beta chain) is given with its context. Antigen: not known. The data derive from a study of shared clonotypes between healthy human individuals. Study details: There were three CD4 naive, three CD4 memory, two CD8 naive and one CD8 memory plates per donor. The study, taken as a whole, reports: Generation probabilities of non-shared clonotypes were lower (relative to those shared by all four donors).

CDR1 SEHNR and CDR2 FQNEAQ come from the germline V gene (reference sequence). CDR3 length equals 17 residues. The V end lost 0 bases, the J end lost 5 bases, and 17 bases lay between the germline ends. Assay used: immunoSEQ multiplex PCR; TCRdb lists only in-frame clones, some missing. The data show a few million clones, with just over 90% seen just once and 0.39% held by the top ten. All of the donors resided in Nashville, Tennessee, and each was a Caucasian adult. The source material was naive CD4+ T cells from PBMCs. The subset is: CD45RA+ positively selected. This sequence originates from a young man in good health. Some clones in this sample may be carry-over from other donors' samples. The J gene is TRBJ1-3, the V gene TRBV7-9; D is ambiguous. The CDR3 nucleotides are TGTGCCAGCAGCTTAGCGGGTGTGGATCCAGCACGAAACACCATATATTTT. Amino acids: CASSLAGVDPARNTIYF.